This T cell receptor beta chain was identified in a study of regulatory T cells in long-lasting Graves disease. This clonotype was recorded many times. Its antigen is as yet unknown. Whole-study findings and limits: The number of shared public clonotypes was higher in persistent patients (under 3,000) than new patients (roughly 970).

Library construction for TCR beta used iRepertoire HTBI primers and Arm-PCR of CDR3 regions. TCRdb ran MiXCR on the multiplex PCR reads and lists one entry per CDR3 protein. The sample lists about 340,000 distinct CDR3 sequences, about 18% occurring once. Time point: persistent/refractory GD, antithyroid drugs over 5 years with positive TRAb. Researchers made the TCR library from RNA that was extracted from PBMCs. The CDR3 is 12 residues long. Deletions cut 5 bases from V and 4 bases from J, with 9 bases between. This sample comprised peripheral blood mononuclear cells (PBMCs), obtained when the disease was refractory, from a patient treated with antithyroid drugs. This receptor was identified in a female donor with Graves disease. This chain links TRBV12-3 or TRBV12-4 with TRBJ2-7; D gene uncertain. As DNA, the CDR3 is TGTGCCAGCAGTACGACCGCATACGAGCAGTACTTC. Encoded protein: CASSTTAYEQYF.